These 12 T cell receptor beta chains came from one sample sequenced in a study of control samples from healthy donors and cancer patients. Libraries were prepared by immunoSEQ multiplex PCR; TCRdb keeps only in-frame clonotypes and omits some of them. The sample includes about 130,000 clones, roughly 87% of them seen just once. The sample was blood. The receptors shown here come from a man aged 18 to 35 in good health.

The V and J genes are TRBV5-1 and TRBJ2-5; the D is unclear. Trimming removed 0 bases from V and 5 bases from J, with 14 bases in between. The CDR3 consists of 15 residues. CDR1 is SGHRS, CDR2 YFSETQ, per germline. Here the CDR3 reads CASSLVGIQMETQYF. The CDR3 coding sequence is TGCGCCAGCAGCTTGGTCGGCATACAAATGGAGACCCAGTACTTC.

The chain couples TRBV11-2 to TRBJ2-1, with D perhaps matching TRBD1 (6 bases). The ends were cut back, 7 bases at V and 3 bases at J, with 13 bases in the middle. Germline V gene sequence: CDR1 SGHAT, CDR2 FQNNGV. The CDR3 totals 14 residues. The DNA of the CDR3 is TGTGCCAGCAACAGAGACAGGTACTACAATGAGCAGTTCTTC. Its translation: CASNRDRYYNEQFF.

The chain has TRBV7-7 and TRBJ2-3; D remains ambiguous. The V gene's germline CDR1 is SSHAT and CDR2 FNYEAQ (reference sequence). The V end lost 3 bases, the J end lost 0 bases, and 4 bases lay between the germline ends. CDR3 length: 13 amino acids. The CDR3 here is CASSLSSTDTQYF. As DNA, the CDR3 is TGTGCCAGCAGCTTGTCAAGCACAGATACGCAGTATTTT.

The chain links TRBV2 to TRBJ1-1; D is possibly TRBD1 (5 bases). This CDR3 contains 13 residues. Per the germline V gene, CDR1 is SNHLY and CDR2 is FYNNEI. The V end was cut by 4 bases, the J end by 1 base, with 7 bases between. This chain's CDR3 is CASSVRANTEAFF. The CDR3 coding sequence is TGTGCCAGCAGTGTCAGGGCGAACACTGAAGCTTTCTTT. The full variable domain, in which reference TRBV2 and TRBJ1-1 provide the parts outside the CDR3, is EPEVTQTPSHQVTQMGQEVILRCVPISNHLYFYWYRQILGQKVEFLVSFYNNEISEKSEIFDDQFSVERPDGSNFTLKIRSTKLEDSAMYFCASSVRANTEAFFGQGTRLTVV.

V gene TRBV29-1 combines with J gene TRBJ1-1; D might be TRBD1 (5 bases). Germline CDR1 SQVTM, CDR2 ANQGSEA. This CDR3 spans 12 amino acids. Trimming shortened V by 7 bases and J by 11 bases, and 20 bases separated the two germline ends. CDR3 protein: CSAAFEGRSAFF. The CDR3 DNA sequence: TGCAGCGCCGCCTTTGAGGGGAGGTCGGCTTTCTTT.

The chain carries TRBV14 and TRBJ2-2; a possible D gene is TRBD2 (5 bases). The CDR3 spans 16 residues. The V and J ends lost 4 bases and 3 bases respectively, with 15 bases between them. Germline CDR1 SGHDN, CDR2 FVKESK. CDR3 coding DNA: TGTGCCAGCAGCCGCCGACTCCCGCGGGACACCGGGGAGCTGTTTTTT. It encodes CASSRRLPRDTGELFF.

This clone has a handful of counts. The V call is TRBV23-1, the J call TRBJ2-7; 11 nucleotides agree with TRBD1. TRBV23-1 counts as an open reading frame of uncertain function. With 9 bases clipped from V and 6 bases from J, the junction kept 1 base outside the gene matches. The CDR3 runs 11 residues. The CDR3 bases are TGCGCCAGGGGACAGGGGGGCGAGCAGTACTTC. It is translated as CARGQGGEQYF.

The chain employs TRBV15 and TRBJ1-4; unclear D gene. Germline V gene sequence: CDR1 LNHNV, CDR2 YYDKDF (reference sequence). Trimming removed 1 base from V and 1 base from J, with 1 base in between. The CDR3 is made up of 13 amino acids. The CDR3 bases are TGTGCCACCAGCAGAGGAACTAATGAAAAACTGTTTTTT. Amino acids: CATSRGTNEKLFF.

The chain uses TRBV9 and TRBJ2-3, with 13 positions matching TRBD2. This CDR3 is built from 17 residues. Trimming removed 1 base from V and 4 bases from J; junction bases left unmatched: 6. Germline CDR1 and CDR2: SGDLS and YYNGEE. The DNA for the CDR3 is TGTGCCAGCAGCGTACACCCCGGGACTAGCGGGGCAGATACGCAGTATTTT. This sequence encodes CASSVHPGTSGADTQYF.

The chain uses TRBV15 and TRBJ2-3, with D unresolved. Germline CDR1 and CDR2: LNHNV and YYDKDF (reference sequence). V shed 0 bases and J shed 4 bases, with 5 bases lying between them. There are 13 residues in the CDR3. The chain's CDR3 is CATSRDLPDTQYF. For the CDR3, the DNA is TGTGCCACCAGCAGAGATCTCCCAGATACGCAGTATTTT.

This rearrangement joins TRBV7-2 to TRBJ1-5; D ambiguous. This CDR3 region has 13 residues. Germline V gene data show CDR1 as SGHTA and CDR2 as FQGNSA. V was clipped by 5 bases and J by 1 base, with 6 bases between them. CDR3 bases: TGTGCCAGCAGCCCCGAGAGCAATCAGCCCCAGCATTTT. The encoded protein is CASSPESNQPQHF. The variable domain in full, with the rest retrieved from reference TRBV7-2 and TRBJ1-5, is GAGVSQSPSNKVTEKGKDVELRCDPISGHTALYWYRQSLGQGLEFLIYFQGNSAPDKSGLPSDRFSAERTGGSVSTLTIQRTQQEDSAVYLCASSPESNQPQHFGDGTRLSIL.

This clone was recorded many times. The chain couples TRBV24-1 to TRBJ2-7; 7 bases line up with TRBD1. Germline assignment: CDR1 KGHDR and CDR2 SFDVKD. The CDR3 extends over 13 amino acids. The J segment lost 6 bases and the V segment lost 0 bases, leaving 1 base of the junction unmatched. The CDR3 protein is CATSDLNRGEQYF. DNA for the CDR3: TGTGCCACCAGTGATTTGAACAGGGGCGAGCAGTACTTC.